The 21 T cell receptor beta chains reported below all come from one sample, sequenced in a study of CD8 T cells in ankylosing spondylitis. In TCRdb, the 5' RACE reads were re-called with MiXCR into one record per CDR3 protein. The profile shows 150,000 or so distinct CDR3 sequences, about 32% of them singletons. The source material was synovial fluid, either unsorted or a sorted T cell fraction (not recorded which). The receptors here all came from a male donor with ankylosing spondylitis.

The chain couples TRBV11-3 to TRBJ1-2; no definite D call. The length of the CDR3 is 12 residues. CDR1 is SGHNT, CDR2 YENEEA, per germline. Trimming took 3 bases from V and 7 from J, leaving 9 bases between them. CDR3 loop: CASSFEEGGYTF. The DNA for the CDR3 is TGTGCCAGCAGCTTTGAAGAGGGTGGCTACACCTTC. Drawing the rest from reference TRBV11-3 and TRBJ1-2, the complete variable domain is EAGVVQSPRYKIIEKKQPVAFWCNPISGHNTLYWYLQNLGQGPELLIRYENEEAVDDSQLPKDRFSAERLKGVDSTLKIQPAELGDSAVYLCASSFEEGGYTFGSGTRLTVV.

In this sample, this clonotype turned up many times. V is TRBV5-6 and J is TRBJ2-7; D perhaps matches TRBD2 (6 bases). The germline CDR1 and CDR2 sequences are SGHDT and YYEEEE. This CDR3 is 14 amino acids long. The V end lost 3 bases, the J end lost 7 bases, and 17 bases lay between the germline ends. CDR3 loop: CASSWGLGFGEQYF. CDR3 nucleotides: TGTGCCAGCAGCTGGGGACTGGGTTTCGGGGAGCAGTACTTC.

This clonotype was seen a handful of times. The chain couples TRBV5-1 to TRBJ1-1; possibly TRBD1 for D (5 bases). The germline CDR1 and CDR2 sequences are SGHRS and YFSETQ. Trimming removed 0 bases from V and 1 base from J, with 10 bases in between. The CDR3 loop spans 15 amino acids. CDR3 DNA: TGCGCCAGCAGCTTGGACGGGACGGAGAACACTGAAGCTTTCTTT. This gives the protein CASSLDGTENTEAFF.

The chain couples TRBV6-1 to TRBJ1-1; D not certain. Deletions cut 6 bases from V and 11 bases from J, with 22 bases between. The CDR3 covers 14 residues. Germline assignment: CDR1 MNHNS and CDR2 SASEGT. As DNA, the CDR3 is TGTGCCAGCAGCTCCACCAATTTTGGCCTCGGGGCTTTCTTT. Its translation is CASSSTNFGLGAFF.

This clonotype is a singleton in its sample. The chain employs TRBV6-5 and TRBJ2-7; 9 nucleotides align to TRBD1. In germline, CDR1 is MNHEY, CDR2 SVGAGI. V trimming: 2 bases; J trimming: 0 bases; junction bases outside the gene matches: 2. The CDR3 extends over 15 amino acids. The CDR3 sequence: CASSYGTGSSYEQYF. Here the CDR3 DNA reads TGTGCCAGCAGTTACGGGACAGGGAGCTCCTACGAGCAGTACTTC.

This clonotype was observed a handful of times. J is TRBJ1-4 and V is TRBV5-1, with D perhaps TRBD1 (6 bases). The germline V gene has CDR1 SGHRS and CDR2 YFSETQ. The CDR3 contains 13 residues. Trimming removed 3 bases at V and 4 bases at J, with 7 bases between. The CDR3: CASSSQGNEKLFF. CDR3 nucleotide sequence: TGCGCCAGCAGCTCACAGGGTAATGAAAAACTGTTTTTT.

This clonotype was seen ten or more times. The chain employs TRBV5-1 and TRBJ2-7, with 8 bases matching TRBD2. CDR3 length equals 17 residues. Germline V gene data show CDR1 as SGHRS and CDR2 as YFSETQ. The ends lost 0 bases at V and 4 bases at J; junction bases unmatched: 12. The CDR3 region is CASSLAQGAGGWYEQYF. In nucleotides, the CDR3 is TGCGCCAGCAGCTTGGCGCAGGGTGCGGGAGGCTGGTACGAGCAGTACTTC.

This clonotype showed up just a few times. This rearrangement joins TRBV11-1 to TRBJ2-2; D gene ambiguous. The CDR3 contains 16 residues. Trimming removed 0 bases at V and 3 bases at J, with 11 bases between. CDR1 and CDR2 from the germline V gene are SGHAT and FQDESV (reference sequence). As DNA, the CDR3 is TGTGCCAGCAGCTTAGCGATGGTCGGACACACCGGGGAGCTGTTTTTT. It is translated as CASSLAMVGHTGELFF.

This clonotype was observed a handful of times. This chain connects TRBV5-5 to TRBJ1-6, with D unresolved. V was trimmed by 0 bases and J by 9 bases, leaving 7 bases between them. Germline V gene sequence: CDR1 SGHKS, CDR2 YYEKEE (reference sequence). The CDR3 has 13 amino acids. The CDR3 DNA sequence: TGTGCCAGCAGCTTGGTCGTCGTTTCACCCCTCCACTTT. Amino acid sequence: CASSLVVVSPLHF.

The chain links TRBV28 to TRBJ2-1; TRBD2 matches at 14 bases. CDR3 size: 15 residues. The V and J ends lost 3 bases and 7 bases, in that order; junction bases with no gene match: 2. CDR1 MDHEN and CDR2 SYDVKM come from the germline V gene. The CDR3 loop is CASSFGTSGRNEQFF. Here the CDR3 DNA reads TGTGCCAGCAGTTTTGGGACTAGCGGGAGAAATGAGCAGTTCTTC.

This sequence joins TRBV20-1 and TRBJ2-1; no definite D call. The CDR3 covers 10 residues. From germline, CDR1 is DFQATT and CDR2 SNEGSKA (reference sequence). The V and J ends lost 7 bases and 7 bases respectively, with 8 bases between them. The CDR3 loop is CSVVGNEQFF. For the CDR3, the DNA is TGCAGTGTAGTAGGTAATGAGCAGTTCTTC.

This clonotype has more than one count but fewer than ten. The V gene is TRBV28, the J gene TRBJ2-7, with D perhaps matching TRBD1 or TRBD2 (5 bases each). V was cut by 2 bases and J by 3 bases, with 20 bases left in between. The germline V gene encodes CDR1 MDHEN and CDR2 SYDVKM. This CDR3 contains 17 residues. For the CDR3, the DNA is TGTGCCAGCAGTTTAAGCCCGCTTTTCAATGGGGGCTACGAGCAGTACTTC. This sequence encodes CASSLSPLFNGGYEQYF.

CDR3 residues: CASSHPGTRTSGSAGANVLTF. For the CDR3, the DNA is TGCGCCAGCAGCCACCCCGGGACAAGGACTAGCGGGTCGGCGGGGGCCAACGTCCTGACTTTC. This chain uses TRBV5-1 with TRBJ2-6; 11 bases align to TRBD2. The CDR3 extends over 21 amino acids. Trimming removed 4 bases from V and 4 bases from J; junction bases left unmatched: 19. CDR1 is SGHRS and CDR2 is YFSETQ in the germline V gene. The variable domain in full, completed from reference TRBV5-1 and TRBJ2-6, reads KAGVTQTPRYLIKTRGQQVTLSCSPISGHRSVSWYQQTPGQGLQFLFEYFSETQRNKGNFPGRFSGRQFSNSRSEMNVSTLELGDSALYLCASSHPGTRTSGSAGANVLTFGAGSRLTVL.

This chain connects TRBV5-1 to TRBJ1-3, with 8 positions matching TRBD1. The CDR3 has 14 amino acids. Losses at the gene ends were 3 bases for V and 2 bases for J; bases not matched to a gene: 1. CDR1 and CDR2 from the germline V gene are SGHRS and YFSETQ. DNA for the CDR3: TGCGCCAGCAGCTCAGGGGGCACTGGAAACACCATATATTTT. Translated: CASSSGGTGNTIYF.

CDR3 residues: CSARVVTEAFF. The CDR3, as DNA: TGCAGTGCTAGGGTGGTGACTGAAGCTTTCTTT. The chain carries TRBV20-1 and TRBJ1-1; D gene unclear. Trimming pared 3 bases from V and 5 bases from J, leaving 7 bases between. This CDR3 spans 11 amino acids. Germline assignment: CDR1 DFQATT and CDR2 SNEGSKA (reference sequence).

This clonotype has more than one count but fewer than ten. The rearrangement uses TRBV12-3 or TRBV12-4 and TRBJ2-7; 14 positions agree with TRBD2. The CDR3 length is 16 residues. Trimming removed 5 bases from V and 1 base from J; junction bases left unmatched: 4. This CDR3 reads CASSRWTSGRSYEQYF. CDR3 in DNA: TGTGCCAGCAGTCGATGGACTAGCGGGAGGTCCTACGAGCAGTACTTC.

CDR3 region: CASSRPGLRGAEAFF. CDR3 coding DNA: TGTGCCAGCAGCCGACCAGGTCTTAGGGGGGCTGAAGCTTTCTTT. The chain links TRBV7-2 to TRBJ1-1; a weak D match, TRBD1 (6 bases). The CDR3 loop spans 15 amino acids. Trimming pared 5 bases from V and 6 bases from J, leaving 19 bases between. The germline V gene has CDR1 SGHTA and CDR2 FQGNSA. Full variable domain (outside the CDR3, taken from reference TRBV7-2 and TRBJ1-1): GAGVSQSPSNKVTEKGKDVELRCDPISGHTALYWYRQSLGQGLEFLIYFQGNSAPDKSGLPSDRFSAERTGGSVSTLTIQRTQQEDSAVYLCASSRPGLRGAEAFFGQGTRLTVV.

V is TRBV6-2 or TRBV6-3 and J is TRBJ1-2; D uncertain. The CDR3 runs to 13 residues. Germline values: CDR1 MNHEY, CDR2 SVGEGT. V was trimmed by 2 bases and J by 10 bases, leaving 14 bases between them. The CDR3 spells CASSYRDQPYYTF. Written as DNA, the CDR3 is TGTGCCAGCAGTTACCGGGATCAGCCCTACTACACCTTC.

The chain uses TRBV6-1 and TRBJ1-2; weak D call: TRBD1 (6 bases). V lost 8 bases and J 3 bases, leaving 19 bases between the germline ends. This CDR3 contains 15 residues. Germline V gene lookup returns CDR1 MNHNS and CDR2 SASEGT. CDR3 coding DNA: TGTGCCAGCCACCGACGGGGGGCTATGGACTATGGCTACACCTTC. It yields the protein CASHRRGAMDYGYTF.

The rearrangement joins TRBV28 to TRBJ1-1, with D uncertain. There are 12 residues in the CDR3. Germline CDR1 and CDR2: MDHEN and SYDVKM. The V end lost 6 bases, the J end lost 1 base, and 6 bases lay between the germline ends. CDR3 residues: CASRLKNTEAFF. The CDR3 DNA sequence: TGTGCCAGCAGATTGAAGAACACTGAAGCTTTCTTT.

This chain connects TRBV7-2 to TRBJ2-3; 8 bases match TRBD2. V lost 0 bases, J lost 0 bases, and 11 bases stayed unmatched. The CDR3 contains 19 residues. CDR1 SGHTA and CDR2 FQGNSA come from the germline V gene. The CDR3: CASSLATAGGPLSTDTQYF. The CDR3 bases are TGTGCCAGCAGCTTAGCGACGGCGGGAGGCCCTCTTAGCACAGATACGCAGTATTTT.